Listed here are 12 T cell receptor beta chains from one sample, sequenced in a study of cytomegalovirus exposure and HLA in healthy donors. PCR was performed using 60 Vbeta and 13 Jbeta primers. Assay used: immunoSEQ multiplex PCR; TCRdb lists only in-frame clones, some missing. Among about 150,000 clones, 70% to 80% were seen once, and the ten largest hold over 6%. The sample taken for sequencing was PBMCs. Receptors were obtained from a man aged 25-45 years in good health and CMV-seropositive.

The rearrangement joins TRBV28 to TRBJ1-1; D not certain. The CDR3 runs 14 residues. V was clipped by 2 bases and J by 2 bases, with 9 bases between them. Germline loops: CDR1 MDHEN, CDR2 SYDVKM. This CDR3 is CASSLDLENTEAFF. The DNA for the CDR3 is TGTGCCAGCAGTTTAGACTTGGAAAACACTGAAGCTTTCTTT.

The V gene is TRBV18, the J gene TRBJ2-3; 9 bases agree with TRBD2. The CDR3 length is 17 residues. Germline assignment: CDR1 KGHSH and CDR2 LQKENI. The V gene end was trimmed by 3 bases and the J gene end by 1 base; junction bases not matched to a gene: 8. This CDR3 is CASSPLAGSLGTDTQYF. CDR3 DNA sequence: TGTGCCAGCTCACCTCTAGCGGGATCCTTAGGCACAGATACGCAGTATTTT.

The rearrangement uses TRBV2 and TRBJ2-5; 9 positions match TRBD2. Germline lookup yields CDR1 SNHLY and CDR2 FYNNEI. The CDR3 totals 15 residues. V trimming: 3 bases; J trimming: 11 bases; junction bases outside the gene matches: 13. The chain's CDR3 is CASSDLSGSRGVQYF. The CDR3, as DNA: TGTGCCAGCAGTGATCTTAGCGGGAGTAGGGGCGTGCAGTACTTC. The whole variable domain, remainder taken from reference TRBV2 and TRBJ2-5, is EPEVTQTPSHQVTQMGQEVILRCVPISNHLYFYWYRQILGQKVEFLVSFYNNEISEKSEIFDDQFSVERPDGSNFTLKIRSTKLEDSAMYFCASSDLSGSRGVQYFGPGTRLLVL.

The chain recombines TRBV20-1 with TRBJ2-7; possibly TRBD2 for D (5 bases). The CDR3 runs to 11 residues. With 7 bases removed from V and 3 bases from J, the gap between germline ends came to 10 bases. Germline assignment: CDR1 DFQATT and CDR2 SNEGSKA (reference sequence). CDR3 nucleotides: TGCAGTGTTGGGAGTGGCTACGAGCAGTACTTC. Amino acids: CSVGSGYEQYF.

This chain joins TRBV11-1 and TRBJ2-1; TRBD2 aligns across 8 bases. CDR3 size: 15 residues. Trimming took 6 bases from V and 10 from J; bases not matched to a gene: 14. CDR1 SGHAT and CDR2 FQDESV come from the germline V gene (reference sequence). CDR3 nucleotides: TGTGCCAGCAGTTCAGTACTAGCGGTGGGGGGCGAGCAGTTCTTC. It encodes CASSSVLAVGGEQFF.

This clone appeared a single time. This chain connects TRBV30 to TRBJ2-5, with a tentative D call TRBD2 (5 bases). Germline values: CDR1 GTSNPN, CDR2 SVGIG (reference sequence). Trimming took off 0 bases at V and 5 bases at J, with 7 bases between the two ends. The CDR3 has 12 amino acids. The CDR3 region is CAWSVLGETQYF. Written as DNA, the CDR3 is TGTGCCTGGAGTGTACTAGGGGAGACCCAGTACTTC.

This clone appeared a few times. This chain links TRBV5-1 with TRBJ2-7; D is ambiguous. Germline V CDR1 and CDR2: SGHRS, YFSETQ. The CDR3 extends over 13 amino acids. V lost 5 bases and J lost 7, with 16 bases in between. The CDR3 is CASSTEILEEQYF. DNA of the CDR3: TGCGCCAGCAGTACAGAGATTTTAGAGGAGCAGTACTTC.

J is TRBJ2-5 and V is TRBV27; 7 nucleotides line up with TRBD1. The tail of the sequence fits TRBJ2-7 better, so the J call may be wrong. The CDR3 is 14 amino acids. The V gene's germline CDR1 is MNHEY and CDR2 SMNVEV (reference sequence). CDR3 region: CASRRPGGSYEQYF. CDR3 nucleotide sequence: TGTGCCAGCAGAAGGCCAGGGGGTTCCTACGAGCAGTACTTC.

About this clone: The sample holds other DNA sequences that translate to the same CDR3. The genes are TRBV7-3 and TRBJ2-5; possible D gene TRBD1, 5 bases. This CDR3 has 13 residues. Germline-derived CDR1 and CDR2 are SGHTA and FQGTGA. V lost 3 bases and J lost 2, with 7 bases in between. The chain's CDR3 is CASSLGPQETQYF. Here the CDR3 DNA reads TGTGCCAGCAGCTTGGGGCCACAAGAGACCCAGTACTTC. Using reference TRBV7-3 and TRBJ2-5 for the parts outside the CDR3, the full variable domain is GAGVSQTPSNKVTEKGKYVELRCDPISGHTALYWYRQSLGQGPEFLIYFQGTGAADDSGLPNDRFFAVRPEGSVSTLKIQRTERGDSAVYLCASSLGPQETQYFGPGTRLLVL.

The chain recombines TRBV30 with TRBJ2-5; maybe TRBD1 (5 bases). From germline, CDR1 is GTSNPN and CDR2 SVGIG (reference sequence). This CDR3 comprises 15 residues. The ends were cut back, 3 bases at V and 4 bases at J, with 18 bases in the middle. The CDR3 is CAWSIGAIKPETQYF. CDR3 in DNA: TGTGCCTGGAGCATAGGGGCGATCAAGCCAGAGACCCAGTACTTC.

Here the CDR3 DNA reads TGTGCCAGCAGTGAATACGGGGGAGGCTATGGCTACACCTTC. Amino acid sequence: CASSEYGGGYGYTF. V is TRBV25-1 and J is TRBJ1-2; perhaps TRBD1 as D (5 bases). Germline assignment: CDR1 MGHDK and CDR2 SYGVNS. V gave up 0 bases and J gave up 4 bases, with 9 bases separating them. CDR3 size: 14 residues.

The CDR3 is CASSLGFGVAGVYTQYF. CDR3 sequence (DNA): TGTGCCAGCAGCTTAGGATTTGGGGTAGCGGGAGTTTATACGCAGTATTTT. The gene calls are TRBV11-2 and TRBJ2-3; 9 bases agree with TRBD2. Unmatched junction bases numbered 12, after V lost 1 base and J lost 7 bases. CDR1 SGHAT and CDR2 FQNNGV come from the germline V gene. The CDR3 extends over 17 amino acids.